The TCR beta chain described here comes from a study of cytomegalovirus exposure and HLA in healthy donors. Study-wide results and caveats: Reported results showed that the classifier diagnosed cytomegalovirus status with high specificity and sensitivity. Overall, approximately 150 TCR beta chains were annotated as cytomegalovirus-associated.

A note on this clone: Its antigen is unknown.

TCRdb's table, derived via immunoSEQ multiplex PCR, lists solely in-frame clones and lacks some. The sample holds some 310,000 clones; 88% are singletons and the top ten take 0.9% to 1%. This CDR3 region has 15 residues. The V gene lost 6 bases and the J gene lost 2 bases, with 18 bases spanning the gap. The germline V gene encodes CDR1 SQVTM and CDR2 ANQGSEA. The chain links TRBV29-1 to TRBJ2-3; D is perhaps TRBD1 (5 bases). The sample comprised PBMCs. This TCR was recovered from a man younger than 45 in good health and CMV-seronegative. CDR3 sequence: CSVAPLWGNTDTQYF. The CDR3 DNA reads as TGCAGCGTCGCTCCCCTTTGGGGCAACACAGATACGCAGTATTTT.